The 5 T cell receptor beta chains below come from one sample, sequenced in a study of T cell responses to AZD1222 COVID-19 vaccine. Sequencing used immunoSEQ multiplex PCR; TCRdb keeps in-frame clones, though not all of them. The sample has 130,000 to 150,000 clones; about nine tenths are singletons. Material: peripheral blood, obtained on day 0 of AZD1222 vaccination. The receptors here all came from an adult in good health.

The chain uses TRBV27 and TRBJ2-3; D gene ambiguous. V lost 1 base and J 5 bases, leaving 13 bases between the germline ends. The V gene's germline CDR1 is MNHEY and CDR2 SMNVEV (reference sequence). The CDR3 runs 15 residues. CDR3 bases: TGTGCCAGCAGTTTATTACGTTCGGCAGGAGATACGCAGTATTTT. Amino acid sequence: CASSLLRSAGDTQYF.

The gene calls are TRBV27 and TRBJ1-1, with D possibly matching TRBD1 (5 bases). The ends were cut back, 8 bases at V and 6 bases at J, with 16 bases in the middle. CDR1 is MNHEY and CDR2 is SMNVEV in the germline V gene (reference sequence). This CDR3 contains 13 residues. CDR3 DNA sequence: TGTGCCAGCCACAGGACTTCTCCCTCTGAAGCTTTCTTT. Amino acid sequence: CASHRTSPSEAFF.

With regard to this clone: The germline gene is not matched at one end of the junction; a read error may be the cause. This chain links TRBV19 with TRBJ1-1; D not resolved. Germline CDR1 and CDR2: LNHDA and SQIVND (reference sequence). The CDR3 is 14 amino acids. Here the CDR3 reads CASSIGRSNTETFF. CDR3 in DNA: TGTGCCAGTAGTATCGGTCGCAGCAACACTGAAACTTTCTTT.

The chain is built from TRBV28 and TRBJ2-1, with 10 bases fitting TRBD2. This CDR3 comprises 13 residues. CDR1 MDHEN and CDR2 SYDVKM come from the germline V gene. V shed 6 bases, J shed 7 bases, and the junction held 3 bases outside the gene matches. CDR3 sequence: CASRAGGKNEQFF. The DNA of the CDR3 is TGTGCCAGCAGAGCGGGAGGGAAGAATGAGCAGTTCTTC.

The CDR3 protein is CASSVGPRQTTEAFF. CDR3 in DNA: TGTGCCAGCAGCGTAGGACCACGTCAGACAACTGAAGCTTTCTTT. The V call is TRBV9, the J call TRBJ1-1; D remains ambiguous. This CDR3 has 15 amino acids. The V gene lost 0 bases and the J gene lost 5 bases, with 14 bases spanning the gap. Germline CDR1 SGDLS, CDR2 YYNGEE.